This TCR beta chain was identified in a study of shared clonotypes between healthy human individuals. Study results and caveats: Of the naive CD4 clonotypes, roughly 5.5% were shared across several donors. Some clonotypes were shared by all four sorted-subset donors, while others were not shared. The non-shared ones had lower generation probabilities than the shared ones.

Deep-level assay runs were performed. Assay: immunoSEQ multiplex PCR; the TCRdb copy retains only in-frame clones and omits some. The sample gives a few million clones, less than 95% of which show up once; 0.37% is in the top ten. As to this clone: The target antigen is unknown.

The sample was naive CD4+ T cells from PBMCs. Subset reported: CD45RA+ positively selected. This receptor was taken from a man aged 18 to 29 in good health. Some clones in this sample may be carry-over from other donors' samples.

CDR3 protein: CASSPWTGGTSSSTDTQYF. The CDR3 bases are TGTGCCAGCAGTCCCTGGACCGGCGGAACCTCTTCTAGCACAGATACGCAGTATTTT. This chain connects TRBV28 to TRBJ2-3; no clear D. With 5 bases removed from V and 0 bases from J, the gap between germline ends came to 24 bases. The CDR3 sequence is 19 residues long. Looked up from germline, CDR1 is MDHEN and CDR2 is SYDVKM.